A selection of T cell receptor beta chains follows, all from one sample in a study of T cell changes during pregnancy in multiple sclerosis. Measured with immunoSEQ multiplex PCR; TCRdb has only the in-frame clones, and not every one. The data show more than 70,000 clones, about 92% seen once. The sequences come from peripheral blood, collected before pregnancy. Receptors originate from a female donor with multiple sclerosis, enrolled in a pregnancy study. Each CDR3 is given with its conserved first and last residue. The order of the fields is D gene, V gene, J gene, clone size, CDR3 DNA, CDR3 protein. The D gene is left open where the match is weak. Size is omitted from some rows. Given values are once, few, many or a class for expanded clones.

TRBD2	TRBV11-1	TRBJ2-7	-	TGTGCCAGCAGCTCCGGGACTAGCGGGATTTACGAGCAGTACTTC	CASSSGTSGIYEQYF
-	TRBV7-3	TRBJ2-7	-	TGTGCCAGCAGCTTAAATCCAGGGAACTACGAGCAGTACTTC	CASSLNPGNYEQYF
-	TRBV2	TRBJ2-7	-	TGTGCCAGCAGTCAGGGGAACGAGCAGTACTTC	CASSQGNEQYF
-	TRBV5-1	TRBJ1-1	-	TGCGCCAGCAGCACTTCGGGGAACACTGAAGCTTTCTTT	CASSTSGNTEAFF
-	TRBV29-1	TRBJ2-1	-	TGCAGCGTTGAAACGTTAGTCAATGAGCAGTTCTTC	CSVETLVNEQFF
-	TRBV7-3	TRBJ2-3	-	TGTGCCAGCAGCTCAAAGGGACTTAACACAGATACGCAGTATTTT	CASSSKGLNTDTQYF
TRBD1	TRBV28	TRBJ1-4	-	TGTGCCAGCAGACTGGGGACAGCGCCTAATGAAAAACTGTTTTTT	CASRLGTAPNEKLFF
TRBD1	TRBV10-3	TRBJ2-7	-	TGTGCCATCAGTGGGGATTTGGGGACAGGGGGTCGAGCTTACGAGCAGTACTTC	CAISGDLGTGGRAYEQYF
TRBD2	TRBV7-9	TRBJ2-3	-	TGTGCCAGCAGCTCCGCACTAGCGGGAGTAGCAGATACGCAGTATTTT	CASSSALAGVADTQYF
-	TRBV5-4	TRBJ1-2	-	TGTGCCAGCAGCTTGGGGGACTCCCGCCCGCGGGGCTACACCTTC	CASSLGDSRPRGYTF
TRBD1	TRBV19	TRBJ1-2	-	TGTGCCAGTAGTGCATTGGAGAACAGGGGGCGCGGCTATGGCTACACCTTC	CASSALENRGRGYGYTF
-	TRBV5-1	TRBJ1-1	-	TGCGCCAGCAGCTTGGGCCGGGCCTTACTACGGGGGAGCACTGAAGCTTTCTTT	CASSLGRALLRGSTEAFF
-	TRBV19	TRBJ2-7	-	TGTGCCAGTAGTCCGGACATTCTGTACGAGCAGTACTTC	CASSPDILYEQYF
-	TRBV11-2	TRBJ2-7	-	TGTGCCAGCAGCTTAGAAGGGGTGAGCTCCTACGAGCAGTACTTC	CASSLEGVSSYEQYF
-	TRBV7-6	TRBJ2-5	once	TGTGCCAGCGGCCACCACCGGGACACTCAAGAGACCCAGTACTTC	CASGHHRDTQETQYF
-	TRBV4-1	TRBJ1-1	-	TGCGCCAGCAGCCAAGATCGACAGTACACTGAAGCTTTCTTT	CASSQDRQYTEAFF
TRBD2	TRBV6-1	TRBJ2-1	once	TGTGCCAGCAGTCTAGCGGGTGAGCAGTTCTTC	CASSLAGEQFF
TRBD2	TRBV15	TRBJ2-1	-	TGTGCCACCGCTGAGACTAGCGAATACAATGAGCAGTTCTTC	CATAETSEYNEQFF
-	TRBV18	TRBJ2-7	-	TGTGCCAGCTCACCATCCGGCGGGACTCAGGTCTTGTACTTC	CASSPSGGTQVLYF
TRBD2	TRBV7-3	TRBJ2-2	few	TGTGCCAGCAGCTTAATGGCGGAGACTAGCGGGAGGGCCCCCGGGGAGCTGTTTTTT	CASSLMAETSGRAPGELFF
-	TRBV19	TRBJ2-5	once	TGTGCCAGTAGTATACGAGAGACCCAGTACTTC	CASSIRETQYF
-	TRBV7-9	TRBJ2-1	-	TGTGCCAGCAGCTTAGCGGGACTTTCCCACAATGAGCAGTTCTTC	CASSLAGLSHNEQFF
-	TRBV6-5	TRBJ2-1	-	TGTGCCAGCAGTAATAGTCCCCCAGCGAGAGATGAGCAGTTCTTC	CASSNSPPARDEQFF
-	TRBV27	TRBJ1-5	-	TGTGCCAGCAGTTTACAGGGCAATCAGCCCCAGCATTTT	CASSLQGNQPQHF
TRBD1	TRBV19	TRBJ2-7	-	TGTGCCAGTAGTGTGAACAGGGGTTGGAACTACGAGCAGTACTTC	CASSVNRGWNYEQYF
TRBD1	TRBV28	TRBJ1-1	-	TGTGCCAGCAGTTTCCTGACAGGGGCGAACACTGAAGCTTTCTTT	CASSFLTGANTEAFF
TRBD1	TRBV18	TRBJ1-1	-	TGTGCCAGCTCACCGATTCCCAAAGGGGGCATGAACACTGAAGCTTTCTTT	CASSPIPKGGMNTEAFF
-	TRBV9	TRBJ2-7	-	TGTGCCAGCAGCGGAAGACAGGACAGCGAGCAGTACTTC	CASSGRQDSEQYF
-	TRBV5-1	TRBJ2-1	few	TGCGCCAGCAGCTACGGGGGTCGGAGTGATGAGCAGTTCTTC	CASSYGGRSDEQFF
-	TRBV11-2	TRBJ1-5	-	TGTGCCAGCAGCTTAGACTACAGGCCTAATCAGCCCCAGCATTTT	CASSLDYRPNQPQHF
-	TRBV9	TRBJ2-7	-	TGTGCCAGCAGCGTAACTGAAAGCTCCTACGAGCAGTACTTC	CASSVTESSYEQYF
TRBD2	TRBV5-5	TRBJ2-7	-	TGTGCCAGCAGCTTAGTGGTTACTAGCGAGCCCTACGAGCAGTACTTC	CASSLVVTSEPYEQYF
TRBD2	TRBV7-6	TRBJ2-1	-	TGTGCCAGCAGCCCACTAGCGGGAGGAAACAATGAGCAGTTCTTC	CASSPLAGGNNEQFF
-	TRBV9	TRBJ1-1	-	TGTGCCAGCAGCGTTTCCGTGAACACTGAAGCTTTCTTT	CASSVSVNTEAFF
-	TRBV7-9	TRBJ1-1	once	TGTGCCAGCAGCCCTAAGACAGTGAACACTGAAGCTTTCTTT	CASSPKTVNTEAFF
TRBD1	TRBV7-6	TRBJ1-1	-	TGTGCCAGCAGCCTAGAGACAGGGGCCCTCACTGAAGCTTTCTTT	CASSLETGALTEAFF
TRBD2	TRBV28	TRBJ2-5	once	TGTGCCAGCAGCCGTGAGCGGGAGCCTGAGACCCAGTACTTC	CASSREREPETQYF
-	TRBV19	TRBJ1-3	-	TGTGCCAGTAGTATGGGGGGCTCTGGAAACACCATATATTTT	CASSMGGSGNTIYF
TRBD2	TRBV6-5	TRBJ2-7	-	TGTGCCAGCAGTCCGACTAGCGGTCTCTCCTACGAGCAGTACTTC	CASSPTSGLSYEQYF
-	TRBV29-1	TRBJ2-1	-	TGCAGCGTTGAAAGTCTAGCCTCCTACAATGAGCAGTTCTTC	CSVESLASYNEQFF
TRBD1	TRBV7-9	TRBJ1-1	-	TGTGCCAGCAGCTCCGGGGACAGCCCTTACACTGAAGCTTTCTTT	CASSSGDSPYTEAFF
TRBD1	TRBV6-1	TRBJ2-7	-	TGTGCCAGCCTGGGGACAGGGGCAGCCTACGAGCAGTACTTC	CASLGTGAAYEQYF
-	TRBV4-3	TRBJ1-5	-	TGCGCCAGCAGCCAAGGATCGGGGGGGCAGCCCCAGCATTTT	CASSQGSGGQPQHF
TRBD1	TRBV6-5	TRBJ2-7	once	TGTGCCAGCAGTTCCCAGGGGGACTCCTACGAGCAGTACTTC	CASSSQGDSYEQYF
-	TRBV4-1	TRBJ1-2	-	TGCGCCAGCAGCCAAGGACAAAGCTATGGCTACACCTTC	CASSQGQSYGYTF
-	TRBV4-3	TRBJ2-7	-	TGCGCCAGCAGCCAAGACAGATCTTACTCCTACGAGCAGTACTTC	CASSQDRSYSYEQYF